What follows are 26 T cell receptor beta chains derived from one specimen sequenced in a study of T cell responses to AZD1222 COVID-19 vaccine. Sequencing was performed with immunoSEQ multiplex PCR; in TCRdb, only in-frame clones are kept and a portion is missing. The sample yields over 150,000 clones, under 95% seen once. The specimen comprised peripheral blood, sampled on day 0 of AZD1222 vaccination. Receptors originate from an adult in good health.

The chain links TRBV6-2 or TRBV6-3 to TRBJ1-1, with D uncertain. Trimming took 8 bases from V and 1 from J, leaving 11 bases between them. Germline lookup yields CDR1 MNHEY and CDR2 SVGEGT. CDR3 length: 13 residues. CDR3 nucleotides: TGTGCCAGCGGCCTTCGACGGAACACTGAAGCTTTCTTT. The encoded protein is CASGLRRNTEAFF.

This clone was observed a handful of times. The J gene is TRBJ1-2, the V gene TRBV19; D is ambiguous. V was trimmed by 1 base and J by 7 bases, leaving 10 bases between them. CDR1 and CDR2 from the germline V gene are LNHDA and SQIVND (reference sequence). The CDR3 sequence is 13 residues long. The CDR3 loop is CASSIARVAGYTF. The CDR3, as DNA: TGTGCCAGTAGTATAGCTAGGGTTGCTGGCTACACCTTC.

The chain employs TRBV10-3 and TRBJ1-5; D may be TRBD1 (6 bases). This CDR3 is built from 14 residues. V gave up 5 bases and J gave up 2 bases, with 10 bases separating them. Germline loops: CDR1 ENHRY, CDR2 SYGVKD. CDR3 nucleotide sequence: TGTGCCATCAGTCCCCGACAGGGCAATCAGCCCCAGCATTTT. Translating it yields CAISPRQGNQPQHF.

This chain connects TRBV28 to TRBJ1-2; possibly TRBD1 for D (6 bases). The V end lost 9 bases, the J end lost 3 bases, and 26 bases lay between the germline ends. CDR3 length: 17 amino acids. CDR1 and CDR2 from the germline V gene are MDHEN and SYDVKM. The DNA for the CDR3 is TGTGCCAGTTTCCCCGAACCGGGACATTCCTTTTACTATGGCTACACCTTC. Its protein product is CASFPEPGHSFYYGYTF.

The J gene is TRBJ2-5, the V gene TRBV6-2 or TRBV6-3; no definite D call. Germline V gives CDR1 MNHEY, CDR2 SVGEGT. The CDR3 is made up of 17 amino acids. Trimming took off 0 bases at V and 5 bases at J, with 19 bases between the two ends. The CDR3 DNA follows: TGTGCCAGCAGTTACTCGATGGCTGATCAGACTCGGGAGACCCAGTACTTC. Amino acids: CASSYSMADQTRETQYF.

The V call is TRBV5-6, the J call TRBJ1-5; a weak D match, TRBD1 (6 bases). The ends were cut back, 6 bases at V and 2 bases at J, with 15 bases in the middle. Germline V lookup: CDR1 SGHDT, CDR2 YYEEEE. CDR3 size: 15 residues. Written as DNA, the CDR3 is TGTGCCAGCACTCGGGGGGCGAAGGGCAATCAGCCCCAGCATTTT. This gives the protein CASTRGAKGNQPQHF.

The rearrangement uses TRBV7-2 and TRBJ2-7; a weak D match, TRBD1 (6 bases). V was trimmed by 5 bases and J by 0 bases, leaving 17 bases between them. The germline CDR1 and CDR2 sequences are SGHTA and FQGNSA. The CDR3 is 16 amino acids. The CDR3 sequence: CASSPETGLTSYEQYF. CDR3 nucleotide sequence: TGTGCCAGCAGCCCCGAGACAGGTCTTACCTCCTACGAGCAGTACTTC.

In this sample, this clone turned up once. The chain recombines TRBV7-3 with TRBJ2-7; TRBD1 is a possible D gene (5 bases). The CDR3 has 15 amino acids. Trimming took 2 bases from V and 0 from J, leaving 11 bases between them. Germline CDR1 is SGHTA and CDR2 is FQGTGA. In nucleotides, the CDR3 is TGTGCCAGCAGCTTAGGAACAGGATTCTCCTACGAGCAGTACTTC. It codes for CASSLGTGFSYEQYF.

The chain recombines TRBV27 with TRBJ1-2; D is unresolved. The CDR3 spans 14 residues. Germline V gene lookup returns CDR1 MNHEY and CDR2 SMNVEV (reference sequence). The germline V and J ends were trimmed by 6 bases and 6 bases, with 17 bases remaining between them. CDR3 in DNA: TGTGCCAGCAGCGCCCTTGGAAGGTTTAATGGCTACACCTTC. Protein: CASSALGRFNGYTF.

The genes are TRBV24-1 and TRBJ1-1; D ambiguous. Trimming took off 3 bases at V and 1 base at J, with 5 bases between the two ends. The CDR3 spans 13 residues. Germline-derived CDR1 and CDR2 are KGHDR and SFDVKD. The CDR3 sequence: CATSDGRNTEAFF. DNA of the CDR3: TGTGCCACCAGTGATGGGAGGAACACTGAAGCTTTCTTT.

The chain has TRBV15 and TRBJ2-3, with D tentatively TRBD1 (6 bases). This CDR3 region has 13 residues. Germline V lookup: CDR1 LNHNV, CDR2 YYDKDF (reference sequence). V was clipped by 1 base and J by 4 bases, with 6 bases between them. In nucleotides, the CDR3 is TGTGCCACCAGCAGAGGACAGGCAGATACGCAGTATTTT. Protein: CATSRGQADTQYF.

For the CDR3, the DNA is TGTGCCAGCAGTTTGGGATTGAACACTGAAGCTTTCTTT. It is translated as CASSLGLNTEAFF. The chain joins TRBV14 to TRBJ1-1, with no clear D. V was cut by 6 bases and J by 0 bases, with 8 bases left in between. Germline CDR1 reads SGHDN; CDR2 reads FVKESK. CDR3 length: 13 residues.

In its sample, this clone was seen once. In nucleotides, the CDR3 is TGCGCCAGCAGCTTGGCAGTCCGAGATACGCAGTATTTT. Its protein product is CASSLAVRDTQYF. The chain carries TRBV5-1 and TRBJ2-3; D gene unclear. The length of the CDR3 is 13 residues. Germline CDR1 is SGHRS and CDR2 is YFSETQ. Trimming removed 0 bases from V and 5 bases from J, with 7 bases in between. The full variable domain, its missing parts supplied by reference TRBV5-1 and TRBJ2-3, is KAGVTQTPRYLIKTRGQQVTLSCSPISGHRSVSWYQQTPGQGLQFLFEYFSETQRNKGNFPGRFSGRQFSNSRSEMNVSTLELGDSALYLCASSLAVRDTQYFGPGTRLTVL.

J is TRBJ2-7 and V is TRBV6-2 or TRBV6-3; TRBD1 aligns across 10 bases. The CDR3 extends over 15 amino acids. J gave up 5 bases and V 3 bases, and 7 bases lay outside the gene matches. Germline V gene data show CDR1 as MNHEY and CDR2 as SVGEGT. The DNA of the CDR3 is TGTGCCAGCAGTTATGGGGACAGGGGTGCCCACGAGCAGTACTTC. This translates into CASSYGDRGAHEQYF.

The chain uses TRBV19 and TRBJ2-7; D remains unclear. The CDR3 is 14 residues long. Germline CDR1 reads LNHDA; CDR2 reads SQIVND (reference sequence). Trimming took 6 bases from V and 0 from J, leaving 12 bases between them. CDR3 nucleotides: TGTGCCAGTAGACTGGAGTTCAGCTCCTACGAGCAGTACTTC. Residues: CASRLEFSSYEQYF.

The chain couples TRBV28 to TRBJ1-2; perhaps TRBD1 as D (6 bases). Germline-derived CDR1 and CDR2 are MDHEN and SYDVKM. V lost 7 bases and J 4 bases, leaving 19 bases between the germline ends. This CDR3 region has 15 residues. Here the CDR3 reads CASNPNRRTAYGYTF. CDR3 sequence (DNA): TGTGCCAGCAACCCGAACCGGAGGACAGCCTATGGCTACACCTTC.

The chain uses TRBV28 and TRBJ2-2; TRBD1 matches at 8 bases. This CDR3 has 16 residues. Germline V gives CDR1 MDHEN, CDR2 SYDVKM. The CDR3 coding sequence is TGTGCAGGGGGGCAGGGGGCCCCACCGAACACCGGGGAGCTGTTTTTT. It yields the protein CAGGQGAPPNTGELFF. The full variable domain, with the rest looked up from reference TRBV28 and TRBJ2-2, is DVKVTQSSRYLVKRTGEKVFLECVQDMDHENMFWYRQDPGLGLRLIYFSYDVKMKEKGDIPEGYSVSREKKERFSLILESASTNQTSMYLCAGGQGAPPNTGELFFGEGSRLTVL.

The CDR3 DNA follows: TGTGCCAGCAGTTACTCGAGCAGCGGTGAGCAGTTCTTC. Its translation is CASSYSSSGEQFF. This rearrangement joins TRBV6-5 to TRBJ2-1; perhaps TRBD2 as D (5 bases). The CDR3 loop spans 13 amino acids. Germline V gene data show CDR1 as MNHEY and CDR2 as SVGAGI. Trimming pared 0 bases from V and 9 bases from J, leaving 9 bases between.

The chain employs TRBV7-2 and TRBJ1-5; D gene unclear. The ends were cut back, 2 bases at V and 0 bases at J, with 5 bases in the middle. CDR1 and CDR2 from the germline V gene are SGHTA and FQGNSA. The CDR3 spans 14 residues. The CDR3 loop reads CASSLSASNQPQHF. CDR3 DNA sequence: TGTGCCAGCAGCTTAAGTGCTAGCAATCAGCCCCAGCATTTT.

V is TRBV7-2 and J is TRBJ2-5; 11 bases align to TRBD2. The CDR3 length is 14 residues. J lost 5 bases, V lost 7 bases, and 6 bases had no gene match. CDR1 SGHTA and CDR2 FQGNSA come from the germline V gene. The DNA of the CDR3 is TGTGCCAGCAAGGTAGCGGGGGGGCAGGAGACCCAGTACTTC. Protein sequence: CASKVAGGQETQYF.

The rearrangement uses TRBV5-5 and TRBJ1-2; possible D gene TRBD1, 6 bases. Deletions cut 6 bases from V and 5 bases from J, with 17 bases between. The CDR3 spans 14 residues. Germline V gene lookup returns CDR1 SGHKS and CDR2 YYEKEE (reference sequence). CDR3 DNA: TGTGCCAGCACCAAATTGGGGCAGGGGTATGGCTACACCTTC. Translating it yields CASTKLGQGYGYTF.

The rearrangement links TRBV28 to TRBJ1-3; possibly TRBD1 for D (6 bases). V lost 4 bases and J lost 5, with 9 bases in between. This CDR3 has 13 residues. Germline lookup yields CDR1 MDHEN and CDR2 SYDVKM. CDR3 in DNA: TGTGCCAGCAGTTCCGGACAGAGAAACACCATATATTTT. It specifies CASSSGQRNTIYF.

The rearrangement links TRBV3-1 (or the pseudogene TRBV3-2) to TRBJ2-1; 10 bases are shared with TRBD2. The J segment lost 4 bases and the V segment lost 5 bases, leaving 14 bases of the junction unmatched. CDR1 is LGHDT and CDR2 is YNNKEL in the germline V gene (reference sequence). CDR3 length: 18 residues. The CDR3 nucleotides are TGTGCCAGCAGCTATAAGCGGGGGGGCCATCACCCTTACAATGAGCAGTTCTTC. The encoded protein is CASSYKRGGHHPYNEQFF.

The chain combines TRBV27 with TRBJ1-6; weak D call: TRBD1 (5 bases). V shed 1 base and J shed 0 bases, with 10 bases lying between them. Germline lookup yields CDR1 MNHEY and CDR2 SMNVEV (reference sequence). CDR3 length: 17 amino acids. Here the CDR3 reads CASSLLTASSYNSPLHF. The CDR3 nucleotides read TGTGCCAGCAGTTTATTGACAGCAAGCTCCTATAATTCACCCCTCCACTTT.

This clone was detected only once. The chain links TRBV5-1 to TRBJ2-7; the D call may be TRBD1 or TRBD2 (5 bases each). The V end was cut by 7 bases, the J end by 0 bases, with 14 bases between. This CDR3 is 14 amino acids long. In germline, CDR1 is SGHRS, CDR2 YFSETQ. The DNA of the CDR3 is TGCGCCAGCGGACGGGGCAGCAGCTCCTACGAGCAGTACTTC. It codes for CASGRGSSSYEQYF.

This clone has only one observation. V is TRBV19 and J is TRBJ1-1; 8 positions match TRBD1. V lost 3 bases, J lost 10 bases, and 10 bases stayed unmatched. This CDR3 contains 14 residues. Germline loops: CDR1 LNHDA, CDR2 SQIVND (reference sequence). This CDR3 is CASSMEQGGQGAFF. The CDR3 bases are TGTGCCAGTAGTATGGAACAGGGGGGTCAAGGAGCTTTCTTT.